This TCR beta chain was sequenced in a study of tumor-infiltrating lymphocytes in primary liver carcinoma. Study at large: There were tumors of stage T1-T3 N0M0, each 4.2 to 10 cm across.

Regarding the study as a whole: About 7-25% of top clones, no more, were shared by all five regions. Tumor region pairs shared more overlap than did tumor-adjacent and tumor-blood pairs.

Germline loops: CDR1 SGHAT, CDR2 FQDESV (reference sequence). The CDR3 consists of 12 residues. With regard to this clonotype: The antigen is undetermined. Compared with germline, one end of the junction differs, possibly owing to a read error.

TCR beta cDNA was prepared out of roughly 0.45 ug total RNA by means of a constant-region primer. Slightly modified ARM-PCR, run as three nested multiplex PCR rounds, produced the TCR beta libraries. Two initial PCR rounds of approximately 10 cycles each paired TRBV1-TRBV30 forward primers with a C-beta reverse primer. TCRdb called the multiplex PCR reads again in MiXCR, with one record for every CDR3 protein. The sample shows some 180,000 distinct CDR3 sequences, around four fifths of them seen only once. DNA and RNA were both co-extracted from about 20-30 mg of bulk tissue that had not been sorted.

The specimen was tumor tissue from primary liver carcinoma. This chain connects TRBV11-1 to TRBJ1-2; no definite D call. The source of this sequence is a man aged 40-55 years with primary liver carcinoma and hepatitis B virus infection. Written as DNA, the CDR3 is TGTACCAGCAGCTTAGGGCCGAGTGACTACACCTTC. Its protein product is CTSSLGPSDYTF.